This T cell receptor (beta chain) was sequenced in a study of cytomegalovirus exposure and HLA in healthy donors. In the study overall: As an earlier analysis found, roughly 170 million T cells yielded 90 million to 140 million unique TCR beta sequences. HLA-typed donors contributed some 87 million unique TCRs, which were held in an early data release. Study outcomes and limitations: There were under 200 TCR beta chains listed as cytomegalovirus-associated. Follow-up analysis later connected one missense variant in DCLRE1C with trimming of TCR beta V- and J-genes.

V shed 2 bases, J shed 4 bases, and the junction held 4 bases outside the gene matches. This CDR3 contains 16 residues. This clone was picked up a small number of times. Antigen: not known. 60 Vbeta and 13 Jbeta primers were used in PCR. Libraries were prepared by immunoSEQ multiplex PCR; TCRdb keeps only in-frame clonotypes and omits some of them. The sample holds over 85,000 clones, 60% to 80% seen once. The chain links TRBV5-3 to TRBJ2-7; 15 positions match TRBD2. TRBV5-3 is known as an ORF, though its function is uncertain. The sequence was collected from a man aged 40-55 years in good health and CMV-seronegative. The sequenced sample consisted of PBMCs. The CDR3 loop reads CARSFLGLAGGYEQYF. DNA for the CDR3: TGTGCCAGAAGCTTTTTGGGACTAGCGGGGGGATACGAGCAGTACTTC.